The T cell receptor beta chain under discussion was sequenced for a study of regulatory T cells in long-lasting Graves disease. Construction of TCR beta libraries relied on iRepertoire HTBI primers and on Arm-PCR targeting CDR3 regions. In the authors' methods: Segment identification across samples yielded some 63 TRBV and 14 to 15 TRBJ segments. TCRdb reprocessed the multiplex PCR reads via MiXCR and lists one record per CDR3 protein. The V and J calls and clone size come from TCRdb's table, not from the authors' own analysis. The table includes roughly 400,000 distinct CDR3 sequences, roughly 21% detected once. Time point specified: persistent/refractory GD, antithyroid drugs over 5 years with positive TRAb. PBMCs were the source of the RNA used for TCR sequencing. Graves' disease diagnosis followed American Thyroid Association guidelines. Specimen: peripheral blood mononuclear cells (PBMCs), collected when the disease was refractory, from a patient treated with antithyroid drugs. The receptor was isolated from a female donor with Graves disease.

CDR3: CASTRAGAGVGTDTQYF. The CDR3, as DNA: TGTGCCAGCACAAGGGCGGGAGCGGGGGTTGGCACAGATACGCAGTATTTT. This chain uses TRBV28 with TRBJ2-3; 8 bases fit TRBD2. CDR1 is MDHEN, CDR2 SYDVKM, per germline. CDR3 length: 17 amino acids. The trim removed 7 bases at V and 1 base at J, leaving 13 bases unmatched.